This is a list of T cell receptor beta chains from one sample in a study of shared clonotypes between healthy human individuals. Using immunoSEQ multiplex PCR, the repertoire was profiled, and TCRdb retains in-frame clones only, with some absent. This sample has some 2,100,000 clones; approximately 94% occur once, and the top ten carry more than 1.5%. The sample consisted of naive CD8+ T cells from PBMCs. All receptors derive from a man aged 18 to 30 in good health. Some clones in this sample may be carry-over from other donors' samples. The CDR3 runs from the conserved cysteine through the conserved F or W. The order of the fields is J gene, D gene, clone size, V gene, CDR3 DNA, CDR3 protein. D genes are given only for firm matches. Size tells how often a clone was seen (once, few, many) or the class of an expanded clone, and some rows leave it out.

>TRBJ2-7|TRBD1|once|TRBV9
TGTGCCAGCAGCGTAGCCGACAGGGCCTACGAGCAGTACTTC
CASSVADRAYEQYF
>TRBJ2-2|NA|NA|TRBV7-9
TGTGCCAGCAGAGAACGGGTCCGTGTGAGCACCGGGGAGCTGTTTTTT
CASRERVRVSTGELFF
>TRBJ2-7|NA|NA|TRBV27
TGTGCCAGCAGTTTATCGGGGTGGGGGCCCTACGAGCAGTACTTC
CASSLSGWGPYEQYF
>TRBJ2-2|NA|NA|TRBV7-9
TGTGCCAGCAGTCTAGCAGTTGCGAACACCGGGGAGCTGTTTTTT
CASSLAVANTGELFF
>TRBJ1-1|NA|NA|TRBV30
TGTGCCTGGAGTATGGGCACTGAAGCTTTCTTT
CAWSMGTEAFF
>TRBJ2-7|NA|NA|TRBV27
TGTGCCAGCAGCGGGGGCAGGGCCTACGAGCAGTACTTC
CASSGGRAYEQYF
>TRBJ1-2|NA|NA|TRBV9
TGTGCCAGCAGCGTAGACCTTCAGCGCTACACCTTC
CASSVDLQRYTF
>TRBJ2-1|TRBD2|once|TRBV15
TGTGCCACCAGCAGAGAGGCGAGCGGGAGGCCCCCCGGGGATGAGCAGTTCTTC
CATSREASGRPPGDEQFF
>TRBJ2-7|TRBD1|NA|TRBV30
TGTGCCTGGAGTGTGGCAGGGGGCTACGAGCAGTACTTC
CAWSVAGGYEQYF
>TRBJ2-1|NA|NA|TRBV5-1
TGCGCCAGCAGCTTGCGCGGGCACAATGAGCAGTTCTTC
CASSLRGHNEQFF
>TRBJ2-1|TRBD2|NA|TRBV28
TGTGCCAGCAGTTTGGGAACTAGCGGGAGACTCAATGAGCAGTTCTTC
CASSLGTSGRLNEQFF
>TRBJ1-1|NA|few|TRBV7-9
TGTGCCAGCAGCCCAGGGGAGGAAGACACTGAAGCTTTCTTT
CASSPGEEDTEAFF
>TRBJ2-2|NA|NA|TRBV7-9
TGTGCCAGCAGTACAGCGAACACCGGGGAGCTGTTTTTT
CASSTANTGELFF
>TRBJ2-2|NA|NA|TRBV5-8
TGTGCCAGCAGCGCGATTCCGGCGGGTGCCGGGGAGCTGTTTTTT
CASSAIPAGAGELFF
>TRBJ2-7|NA|NA|TRBV7-3
TGTGCCAGCAGCCCCTACGGACGGCTTTACGAGCAGTACTTC
CASSPYGRLYEQYF
>TRBJ2-1|TRBD2|NA|TRBV13
TGTGCCAGCAGCTTTGCGGGACTAGGGGACAATGAGCAGTTCTTC
CASSFAGLGDNEQFF
>TRBJ1-1|NA|NA|TRBV10-3
TGTGCCATGGGGCAGCCTAACACTGAAGCTTTCTTT
CAMGQPNTEAFF
>TRBJ2-7|TRBD1|NA|TRBV6-5
TGTGCCAGCAGTTACTCACCGGACAGGGGCGAGCAGTACTTC
CASSYSPDRGEQYF
>TRBJ1-2|NA|NA|TRBV19
TGTGCCAGTAGTATCGACTGGGGGGACTATGGCTACACCTTC
CASSIDWGDYGYTF
>TRBJ2-5|TRBD2|few|TRBV13
TGTGCCAGCAGCTTAGGACTAGCGGGCACAATGGAGACCCAGTACTTC
CASSLGLAGTMETQYF
>TRBJ2-1|NA|NA|TRBV28
TGTGCCACCGACGACAGCTCCTACAATGAGCAGTTCTTC
CATDDSSYNEQFF
>TRBJ2-2|NA|NA|TRBV11-2
TGTGCCAGCAGCTTAATCGACCCTACCGGGGAGCTGTTTTTT
CASSLIDPTGELFF
>TRBJ2-7|NA|NA|TRBV4-1
TGCGCCAGCAGCCAAGAAGCGCAGGGCTTATCCTACGAGCAGTACTTC
CASSQEAQGLSYEQYF
>TRBJ2-7|NA|NA|TRBV29-1
TGCAGCGTTATATGGGGCTACGAGCAGTACTTC
CSVIWGYEQYF
>TRBJ2-7|NA|NA|TRBV5-1
TGCGCCAGCAGCTTCAGGGCAGGCCTCTCCTACGAGCAGTACTTC
CASSFRAGLSYEQYF
>TRBJ1-1|NA|NA|TRBV29-1
TGCAGCGTCTACCCTGTAGGGAACACTGAAGCTTTCTTT
CSVYPVGNTEAFF
>TRBJ1-1|NA|NA|TRBV19
TGTGCCAGTAGTATAGTACCTACTGAAGCTTTCTTT
CASSIVPTEAFF
>TRBJ2-1|TRBD2|NA|TRBV11-2
TGTGCCAGCAGCTCAGGGACTAGCGGGGCCGCTGAGCAGTTCTTC
CASSSGTSGAAEQFF
>TRBJ2-3|TRBD1|NA|TRBV27
TGTGCCAGCAGCGACAGGGGTGCAGATACGCAGTATTTT
CASSDRGADTQYF
>TRBJ2-3|NA|NA|TRBV4-1
TGCGCCAGCAGCCAAGTCTCCACGGTGGGATCCAATACGCAGTATTTT
CASSQVSTVGSNTQYF
>TRBJ1-1|NA|NA|TRBV27
TGTGCCAGCAGTTTCGTCCAGGCGATGAACACTGAAGCTTTCTTT
CASSFVQAMNTEAFF
>TRBJ2-3|TRBD2|NA|TRBV9
TGTGCCAGCAGCCCACTCGGGGGGTCAGATACGCAGTATTTT
CASSPLGGSDTQYF
>TRBJ2-7|TRBD1|NA|TRBV28
TGTGCCAGCAGTCGGCTGAGAGACAGGGTCTACGAGCAGTACTTC
CASSRLRDRVYEQYF
>TRBJ1-5|NA|few|TRBV5-8
TGTGCCAGTGCTCTGAGCAATCAGCCCCAGCATTTT
CASALSNQPQHF
>TRBJ2-6|NA|NA|TRBV10-1
TGCGCCAGCAGGGGCTCTGGGGCCAACGTCCTGACTTTC
CASRGSGANVLTF
>TRBJ2-3|NA|NA|TRBV27
TGTGCCAGCAGTTTGTTATCAGCCTTCGGCACAGATACGCAGTATTTT
CASSLLSAFGTDTQYF
>TRBJ2-7|NA|NA|TRBV6-1
TGTGCCAGCAGTGCACTTGGGGCTCTCTACGAGCAGTACTTC
CASSALGALYEQYF
>TRBJ2-2|NA|NA|TRBV4-3
TGCGCCAGCAGCCAAACAGCGAACACCGGGGAGCTGTTTTTT
CASSQTANTGELFF
>TRBJ1-1|NA|few|TRBV2
TGTGCCAGCAGGGTGGGGGGCAGCACTGAAGCTTTCTTT
CASRVGGSTEAFF
>TRBJ1-2|NA|NA|TRBV4-1
TGCGCCAGCAGCCAAGATAGCCCGGCCAACTATGGCTACACCTTC
CASSQDSPANYGYTF
>TRBJ2-1|NA|NA|TRBV28
TGTGCCAGCAGCCTACTAGTGGCCTCCTACAATGAGCAGTTCTTC
CASSLLVASYNEQFF
>TRBJ2-1|TRBD1|NA|TRBV27
TGTGCCAGCAGTTTAGAGGGGACAGTTGAGCAGTTCTTC
CASSLEGTVEQFF
>TRBJ2-7|NA|NA|TRBV2
TGTGCCAGCAGTGAATTAGCTTACGAGCAGTACTTC
CASSELAYEQYF
>TRBJ1-4|NA|NA|TRBV15
TGTGCCACCAGCTTCAGACAGTCAACTAATGAAAAACTGTTTTTT
CATSFRQSTNEKLFF
>TRBJ2-1|TRBD2|NA|TRBV4-3
TGCGCCAGCAGCCAAGATCTAGCGGGATTCTATGAGCAGTTCTTC
CASSQDLAGFYEQFF
>TRBJ2-7|TRBD1|NA|TRBV14
TGTGCCAGCAGCCAAGCGGCAGGGGGATATTCCTACGAGCAGTACTTC
CASSQAAGGYSYEQYF
>TRBJ2-1|TRBD2|NA|TRBV11-1
TGTGCCAGCAGCTTGGGCCGGGGGGTTGAGCAGTTCTTC
CASSLGRGVEQFF